A selection of T cell receptor beta chains follows, all from one sample in a study of cytomegalovirus exposure and HLA in healthy donors. The protocol was immunoSEQ multiplex PCR, while the TCRdb copy is restricted to in-frame clones and leaves out a portion. This table holds 150,000 to 200,000 clones, just over 75% found once. Sequenced material: PBMCs. These receptors all come from a woman aged 35 to 49 in good health and CMV-seronegative. CDR3s include the opening cysteine and the closing phenylalanine or tryptophan. Each record gives: CDR3 length, J gene, D gene, V gene, clone size, CDR3 DNA, CDR3 protein. A D gene is named only where the DNA matches it firmly. Size tells how often a clone was seen (once, few, many) or the class of an expanded clone, and some rows leave it out.

len: 14; j_gene: TRBJ1-5; d_gene: -; v_gene: TRBV28; abundance: -; CDR3nt: TGTGCCAGCAGTTACCCGGGATTCTTTAAGCCCCAGCATTTT; CDR3aa: CASSYPGFFKPQHF
len: 15; j_gene: TRBJ2-3; d_gene: TRBD1; v_gene: TRBV5-4; abundance: -; CDR3nt: TGTGCCAGCAGCTTTCGGACAGGGAGCACAGATACGCAGTATTTT; CDR3aa: CASSFRTGSTDTQYF
len: 16; j_gene: TRBJ2-1; d_gene: TRBD1; v_gene: TRBV2; abundance: -; CDR3nt: TGTGCCAGCAGTGAGGGTTGGACAGGGGCATACAATGAGCAGTTCTTC; CDR3aa: CASSEGWTGAYNEQFF
len: 13; j_gene: TRBJ1-1; d_gene: -; v_gene: TRBV10-3; abundance: -; CDR3nt: TGTGCCATCAGTGAACGGGGGGCCACTGAAGCTTTCTTT; CDR3aa: CAISERGATEAFF
len: 13; j_gene: TRBJ1-1; d_gene: -; v_gene: TRBV5-1; abundance: -; CDR3nt: TGCGCCAGCAGCTTACCAGGGGACGACCGAACTTTCTTT; CDR3aa: CASSLPGDDRTFF
len: 19; j_gene: TRBJ2-6; d_gene: TRBD2; v_gene: TRBV5-6; abundance: -; CDR3nt: TGTGCCAGCAGCGGGACTAGCGGGGCAACTCTAGGAGGGGCCAACGTCCTGACTTTC; CDR3aa: CASSGTSGATLGGANVLTF
len: 16; j_gene: TRBJ2-6; d_gene: TRBD1; v_gene: TRBV30; abundance: few; CDR3nt: TGTGCCTGGAGTGTAGACAGGGGCCCTGGGGCCAACGTCCTGACTTTC; CDR3aa: CAWSVDRGPGANVLTF
len: 14; j_gene: TRBJ2-1; d_gene: -; v_gene: TRBV6-5; abundance: -; CDR3nt: TGTGCCAGCAGTTACTCGAGAGGCCGCGGTGAGCAGTTCTTC; CDR3aa: CASSYSRGRGEQFF
len: 15; j_gene: TRBJ1-5; d_gene: -; v_gene: TRBV19; abundance: -; CDR3nt: TGTGCCAGTAGTATACCGGGACTAGGTAATCAGCCCCAGCATTTT; CDR3aa: CASSIPGLGNQPQHF
len: 14; j_gene: TRBJ1-2; d_gene: TRBD1; v_gene: TRBV5-1; abundance: -; CDR3nt: TGCGCCAGCAGCTTCTCCGGACAGGGGACGGGCTACACCTTC; CDR3aa: CASSFSGQGTGYTF
len: 17; j_gene: TRBJ2-1; d_gene: TRBD1; v_gene: TRBV4-1; abundance: -; CDR3nt: TGCGCCAGCAGCCAAGAAAACCGGGACAGGGGCTTCAATGAGCAGTTCTTC; CDR3aa: CASSQENRDRGFNEQFF
len: 13; j_gene: TRBJ2-1; d_gene: TRBD2; v_gene: TRBV7-3; abundance: -; CDR3nt: TGTGCCAGCAGCTTAGGAGCGGGGGATGAGCAGTTCTTC; CDR3aa: CASSLGAGDEQFF
len: 15; j_gene: TRBJ1-5; d_gene: -; v_gene: TRBV21-1; abundance: -; CDR3nt: TGTGCCAGCAGCAACAGGGGGAGCCACAATCAGCCCCAGCATTTT; CDR3aa: CASSNRGSHNQPQHF
len: 14; j_gene: TRBJ1-3; d_gene: -; v_gene: TRBV5-1; abundance: -; CDR3nt: TGCGCCAGCAGCTTGGCCGAGACTGGAAACACCATATATTTT; CDR3aa: CASSLAETGNTIYF
len: 12; j_gene: TRBJ2-4; d_gene: TRBD2; v_gene: TRBV28; abundance: once; CDR3nt: TGTGCCACCCTAGCGGGGGGGGACATTCAGTACTTC; CDR3aa: CATLAGGDIQYF
len: 14; j_gene: TRBJ2-1; d_gene: -; v_gene: TRBV7-9; abundance: -; CDR3nt: TGTGCCAGCAGCTTAGCCGGGTCCTACAATGAGCAGTTCTTC; CDR3aa: CASSLAGSYNEQFF
len: 15; j_gene: TRBJ1-1; d_gene: -; v_gene: TRBV9; abundance: -; CDR3nt: TGTGCCAGCAGCGTAGTAAACACAATGAACACTGAAGCTTTCTTT; CDR3aa: CASSVVNTMNTEAFF
len: 20; j_gene: TRBJ2-4; d_gene: TRBD1; v_gene: TRBV2; abundance: -; CDR3nt: TGTGCCAGCAAAAGGGATGGGGACAGTCCCGATCCGCTAGCCAAAAACATTCAGTACTTC; CDR3aa: CASKRDGDSPDPLAKNIQYF
len: 15; j_gene: TRBJ2-1; d_gene: TRBD1; v_gene: TRBV13; abundance: -; CDR3nt: TGTGCCAGCACCTCCCCGGGACAGGGAAAGGATGAGCAGTTCTTC; CDR3aa: CASTSPGQGKDEQFF
len: 13; j_gene: TRBJ1-5; d_gene: -; v_gene: TRBV10-3; abundance: -; CDR3nt: TGTGCCATCAGTGGGGAGGTAGGGCAGCCCCAGCATTTT; CDR3aa: CAISGEVGQPQHF
len: 15; j_gene: TRBJ2-7; d_gene: -; v_gene: TRBV2; abundance: -; CDR3nt: TGTGCCAGCAGTTTCAGGGCCGTCGGCTCCGGTGAGCAGTACTTC; CDR3aa: CASSFRAVGSGEQYF
len: 16; j_gene: TRBJ2-2; d_gene: -; v_gene: TRBV25-1; abundance: -; CDR3nt: TGTGCCAGCAGTGAATATAATAGTGGGAACACCGGGGAGCTGTTTTTT; CDR3aa: CASSEYNSGNTGELFF
len: 15; j_gene: TRBJ1-1; d_gene: TRBD1; v_gene: TRBV28; abundance: once; CDR3nt: TGTGCCAGCAGTTCCGGGACAGCTCTGAACACTGAAGCTTTCTTT; CDR3aa: CASSSGTALNTEAFF
len: 12; j_gene: TRBJ2-7; d_gene: -; v_gene: TRBV10-3; abundance: -; CDR3nt: TGTGCCACCTGGGACAACTTCTACGAGCAGTACTTC; CDR3aa: CATWDNFYEQYF
len: 14; j_gene: TRBJ1-4; d_gene: -; v_gene: TRBV5-1; abundance: once; CDR3nt: TGCGCCAGCAGAAGGCCAGGCACTAATGAAAAACTGTTTTTT; CDR3aa: CASRRPGTNEKLFF
len: 14; j_gene: TRBJ2-5; d_gene: -; v_gene: TRBV19; abundance: -; CDR3nt: TGTGCCAGTAGTATAAGGGGGAGCGGAGAGACCCAGTACTTC; CDR3aa: CASSIRGSGETQYF
len: 18; j_gene: TRBJ2-1; d_gene: -; v_gene: TRBV7-3; abundance: -; CDR3nt: TGTGCCAGCAGCTTAAACCCGGAGGTCGGTCTGATGCGGAATGAGCAGTTCTTC; CDR3aa: CASSLNPEVGLMRNEQFF
len: 13; j_gene: TRBJ2-7; d_gene: -; v_gene: TRBV5-3; abundance: -; CDR3nt: TGTGCCAGAAGCAGAGGACATTCCTACGAGCAGTACTTC; CDR3aa: CARSRGHSYEQYF
len: 15; j_gene: TRBJ2-5; d_gene: TRBD2; v_gene: TRBV27; abundance: -; CDR3nt: TGTGCCAGCAGTTCTGAGCTAGCGGCCCCATGGACCCAGTACTTC; CDR3aa: CASSSELAAPWTQYF
len: 12; j_gene: TRBJ1-1; d_gene: -; v_gene: TRBV28; abundance: -; CDR3nt: TGTGCCAGCAGTTTTTCCTTAACTGAAGCTTTCTTT; CDR3aa: CASSFSLTEAFF
len: 16; j_gene: TRBJ2-3; d_gene: -; v_gene: TRBV4-2; abundance: -; CDR3nt: TGTGCCAGCAGCTCGGTTCTAGGGGCAAGCACAGATACGCAGTATTTT; CDR3aa: CASSSVLGASTDTQYF
len: 16; j_gene: TRBJ1-3; d_gene: TRBD1; v_gene: TRBV28; abundance: -; CDR3nt: TGTGCCAGCAGTTTGCCAGGGGGCTCCTCTGGAAACACCATATATTTT; CDR3aa: CASSLPGGSSGNTIYF
len: 16; j_gene: TRBJ2-2; d_gene: TRBD2; v_gene: TRBV15; abundance: -; CDR3nt: TGTGCCATCCTACATTATAGCGGGACCCGTGGCGGGGAGCTGTTTTTT; CDR3aa: CAILHYSGTRGGELFF
len: 15; j_gene: TRBJ2-3; d_gene: TRBD1; v_gene: TRBV6-5; abundance: few; CDR3nt: TGTGCCAGCAGTTACTCGGGACAGATCACAGATACGCAGTATTTT; CDR3aa: CASSYSGQITDTQYF
len: 16; j_gene: TRBJ2-3; d_gene: TRBD2; v_gene: TRBV6-5; abundance: -; CDR3nt: TGTGCCAGCAGTTCCCCGCGGACTAGTGCAGGGGATACGCAGTATTTT; CDR3aa: CASSSPRTSAGDTQYF
len: 16; j_gene: TRBJ1-5; d_gene: TRBD1; v_gene: TRBV27; abundance: -; CDR3nt: TGTGCCAGCAGTCCTTTCGGACAGGGGGCAGGACAGCCCCAGCATTTT; CDR3aa: CASSPFGQGAGQPQHF
len: 16; j_gene: TRBJ1-4; d_gene: -; v_gene: TRBV11-3; abundance: -; CDR3nt: TGTGCCAGCAGCTTAGGCGGGGGCGCGACTAATGAAAAACTGTTTTTT; CDR3aa: CASSLGGGATNEKLFF
len: 16; j_gene: TRBJ2-5; d_gene: TRBD2; v_gene: TRBV5-4; abundance: -; CDR3nt: TGTGCCAGCAGCTTCGGTCTAGCGGGGCCCCAAGAGACCCAGTACTTC; CDR3aa: CASSFGLAGPQETQYF
len: 13; j_gene: TRBJ2-5; d_gene: -; v_gene: TRBV29-1; abundance: once; CDR3nt: TGCAGCGTTGTGGGCGGGGGCATGGAGACCCAGTACTTC; CDR3aa: CSVVGGGMETQYF
len: 15; j_gene: TRBJ2-7; d_gene: -; v_gene: TRBV6-5; abundance: -; CDR3nt: TGTGCCAGCAGTTACTCGTACAGGGCTTTATACGAGCAGTACTTC; CDR3aa: CASSYSYRALYEQYF
len: 10; j_gene: TRBJ1-6; d_gene: -; v_gene: TRBV5-1; abundance: -; CDR3nt: TGCGCCAGCATTGGGGCTCCCCTCCACTTT; CDR3aa: CASIGAPLHF
len: 14; j_gene: TRBJ2-1; d_gene: TRBD2; v_gene: TRBV7-3; abundance: few; CDR3nt: TGTGCCAGCTCGCGGGAGGGCTGGTTGAATGAGCAGTTCTTC; CDR3aa: CASSREGWLNEQFF
len: 13; j_gene: TRBJ2-7; d_gene: TRBD2; v_gene: TRBV7-2; abundance: -; CDR3nt: TGTGCCAGCAGCTTGGGACTAGCGGGCGAGCAGTACTTC; CDR3aa: CASSLGLAGEQYF
len: 14; j_gene: TRBJ2-3; d_gene: TRBD2; v_gene: TRBV5-1; abundance: -; CDR3nt: TGCGCCACCTCACGCGGGGGAACCACAGATACGCAGTATTTT; CDR3aa: CATSRGGTTDTQYF
len: 14; j_gene: TRBJ2-5; d_gene: -; v_gene: TRBV7-8; abundance: -; CDR3nt: TGTGCCAGCAGCCTGAACCAGGGTGGAGAGACCCAGTACTTC; CDR3aa: CASSLNQGGETQYF
len: 15; j_gene: TRBJ1-2; d_gene: -; v_gene: TRBV18; abundance: -; CDR3nt: TGTGCCAGCTCACCACGAGTGGACTACGTCTATGGCTACACCTTC; CDR3aa: CASSPRVDYVYGYTF